This entry is about one TCR beta chain. Its cognate antigen is unknown. Different DNA sequences within this sample yield the same CDR3. V lost 0 bases to trimming and J lost 0 bases; unmatched junction nucleotides: 2. Germline CDR1 and CDR2: WNHNN and SYGVQD (reference sequence). This CDR3 comprises 15 residues. The data stem from a study of shared clonotypes between healthy human individuals. Assay: immunoSEQ multiplex PCR; the TCRdb copy retains only in-frame clones and omits some. The sample has some 2.1 million clones; just over 90% are singletons. Terminally differentiated effector memory CD45RA+ cells were excluded from the naive CD8 cells, which were CD45RO-negative and positively selected for CCR7. Participating donors were healthy, HIV-negative adults free of recent acute infections or vaccinations. Overall study findings and caveats: When compared with the clonotypes that were shared by all four sorted-subset donors, the non-shared clonotypes turned out to have lower generation probabilities. Tissue TCR repertoires likely differ from these blood-only repertoires. Naive subsets typically showed greater estimated richness than memory subsets.

The sequence derives from a young man in good health. Some clones in this sample may be carry-over from other donors' samples. Sequences were obtained from naive CD8+ T cells from PBMCs. The rearrangement joins TRBV10-1 to TRBJ2-7; 7 nucleotides agree with TRBD2. The CDR3 DNA is TGCGCCAGCAGTGAGTCGGCTAGCGGCTCCTACGAGCAGTACTTC. It specifies CASSESASGSYEQYF.